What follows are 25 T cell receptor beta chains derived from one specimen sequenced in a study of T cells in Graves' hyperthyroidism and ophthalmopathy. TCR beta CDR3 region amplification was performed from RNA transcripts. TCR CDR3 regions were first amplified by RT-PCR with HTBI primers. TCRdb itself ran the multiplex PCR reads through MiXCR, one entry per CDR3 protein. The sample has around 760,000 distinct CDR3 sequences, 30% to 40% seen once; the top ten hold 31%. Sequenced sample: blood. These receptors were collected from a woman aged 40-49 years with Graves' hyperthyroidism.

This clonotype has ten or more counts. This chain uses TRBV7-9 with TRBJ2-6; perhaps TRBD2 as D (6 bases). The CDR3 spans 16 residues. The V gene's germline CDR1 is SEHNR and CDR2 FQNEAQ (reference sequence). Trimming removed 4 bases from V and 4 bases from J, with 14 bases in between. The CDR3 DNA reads TGTGCCAGCAGCTCCCGGGGAGGCACAGGGGCCAACGTCCTGACTTTC. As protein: CASSSRGGTGANVLTF.

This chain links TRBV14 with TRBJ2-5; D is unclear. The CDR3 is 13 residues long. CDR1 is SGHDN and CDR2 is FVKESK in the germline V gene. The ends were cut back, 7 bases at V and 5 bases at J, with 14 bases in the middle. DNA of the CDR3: TGTGCCAGCATCCGACAAGAGGAGGAGACCCAGTACTTC. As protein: CASIRQEEETQYF.

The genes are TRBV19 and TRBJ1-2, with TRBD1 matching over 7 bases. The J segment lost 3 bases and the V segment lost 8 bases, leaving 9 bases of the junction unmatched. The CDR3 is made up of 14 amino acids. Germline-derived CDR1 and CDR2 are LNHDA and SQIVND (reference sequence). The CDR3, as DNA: TGTGCCAGTTGGACAGGCTTGGAGGACTATGGCTACACCTTC. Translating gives CASWTGLEDYGYTF.

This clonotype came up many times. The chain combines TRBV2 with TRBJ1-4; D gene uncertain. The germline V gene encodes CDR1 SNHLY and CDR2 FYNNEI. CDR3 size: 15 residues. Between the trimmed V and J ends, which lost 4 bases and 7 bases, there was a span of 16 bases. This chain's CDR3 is CASSVVGGYSEKLFF. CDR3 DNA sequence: TGTGCCAGCAGTGTCGTGGGAGGGTATTCTGAAAAACTGTTTTTT.

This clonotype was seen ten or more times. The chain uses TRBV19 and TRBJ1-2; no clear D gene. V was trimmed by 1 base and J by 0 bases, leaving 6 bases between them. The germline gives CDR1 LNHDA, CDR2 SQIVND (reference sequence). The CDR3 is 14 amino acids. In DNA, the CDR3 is TGTGCCAGTAGTATAGTAAGGGCTAACTATGGCTACACCTTC. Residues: CASSIVRANYGYTF.

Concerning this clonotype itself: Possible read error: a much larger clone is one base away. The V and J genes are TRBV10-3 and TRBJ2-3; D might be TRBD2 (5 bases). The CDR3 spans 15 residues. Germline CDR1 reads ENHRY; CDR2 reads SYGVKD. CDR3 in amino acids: CAISDSSGSADTQDF. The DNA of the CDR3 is TGTGCCATCAGTGATAGTTCGGGGTCAGCAGATACGCAGGATTTT.

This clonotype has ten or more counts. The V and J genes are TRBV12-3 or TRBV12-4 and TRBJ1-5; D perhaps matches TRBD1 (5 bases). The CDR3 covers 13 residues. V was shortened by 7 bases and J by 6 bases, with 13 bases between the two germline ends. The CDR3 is CASTGRGSQPQHF. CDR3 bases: TGTGCCAGCACGGGGCGAGGGAGTCAGCCCCAGCATTTT.

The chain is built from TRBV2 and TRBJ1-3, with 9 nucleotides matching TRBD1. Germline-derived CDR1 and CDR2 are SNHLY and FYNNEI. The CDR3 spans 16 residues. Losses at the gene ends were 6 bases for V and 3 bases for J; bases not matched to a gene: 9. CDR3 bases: TGTGCCAGCAGCCGCCACGACAGGGGGTTTGGAAACACCATATATTTT. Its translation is CASSRHDRGFGNTIYF.

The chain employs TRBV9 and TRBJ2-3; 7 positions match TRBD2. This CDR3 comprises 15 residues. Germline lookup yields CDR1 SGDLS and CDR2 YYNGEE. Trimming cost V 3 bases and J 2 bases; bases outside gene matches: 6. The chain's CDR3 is CASSGAAGTTDTQYF. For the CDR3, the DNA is TGTGCCAGCAGCGGGGCAGCGGGGACCACAGATACGCAGTATTTT.

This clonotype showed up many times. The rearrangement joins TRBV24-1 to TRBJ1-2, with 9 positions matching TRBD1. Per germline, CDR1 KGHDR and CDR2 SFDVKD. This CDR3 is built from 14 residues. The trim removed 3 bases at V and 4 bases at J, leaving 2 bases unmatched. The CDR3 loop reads CATSDLDRGYGYTF. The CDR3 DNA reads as TGTGCCACCAGTGATCTGGACAGGGGCTATGGCTACACCTTC.

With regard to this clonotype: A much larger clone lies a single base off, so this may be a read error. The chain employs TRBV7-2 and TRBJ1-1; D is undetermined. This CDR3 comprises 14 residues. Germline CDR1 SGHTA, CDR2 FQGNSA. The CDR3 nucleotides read TGTGCCAGCAGCTCCTCGGGATTGTGGACTGGAGCTTTCTTT. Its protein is CASSSSGLWTGAFF.

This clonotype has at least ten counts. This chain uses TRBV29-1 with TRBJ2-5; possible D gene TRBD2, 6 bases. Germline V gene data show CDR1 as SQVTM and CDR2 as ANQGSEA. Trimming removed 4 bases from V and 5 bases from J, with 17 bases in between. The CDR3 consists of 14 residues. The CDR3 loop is CSVVGWEVPETQYF. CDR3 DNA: TGCAGCGTTGTCGGGTGGGAGGTCCCGGAGACCCAGTACTTC. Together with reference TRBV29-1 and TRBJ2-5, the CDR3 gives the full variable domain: SAVISQKPSRDICQRGTSLTIQCQVDSQVTMMFWYRQQPGQSLTLIATANQGSEATYESGFVIDKFPISRPNLTFSTLTVSNMSPEDSSIYLCSVVGWEVPETQYFGPGTRLLVL.

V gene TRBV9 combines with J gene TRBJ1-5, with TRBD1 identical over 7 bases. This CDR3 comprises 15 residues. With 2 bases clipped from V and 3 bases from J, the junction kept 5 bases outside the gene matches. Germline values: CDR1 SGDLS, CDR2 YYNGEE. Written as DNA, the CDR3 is TGTGCCAGCAGCGTTGGGAGGGGGCTCAATCAGCCCCAGCATTTT. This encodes CASSVGRGLNQPQHF.

CDR3 nucleotides: TGTGCCATCTTCAGGGGCGCAGGCACCGGGGAGCTGTTTTTT. It is translated as CAIFRGAGTGELFF. The chain employs TRBV10-3 and TRBJ2-2, with D possibly being TRBD1 (6 bases). The CDR3 covers 14 residues. The V and J ends lost 8 bases and 4 bases respectively, with 14 bases between them. CDR1 ENHRY and CDR2 SYGVKD come from the germline V gene.

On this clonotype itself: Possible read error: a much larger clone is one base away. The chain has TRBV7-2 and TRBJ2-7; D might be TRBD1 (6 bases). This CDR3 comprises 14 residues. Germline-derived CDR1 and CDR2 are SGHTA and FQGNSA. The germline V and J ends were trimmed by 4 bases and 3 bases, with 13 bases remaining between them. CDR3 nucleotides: TGTGCCAGCAGCTCCTCGGGACACAGCTACGAGCAGTACTTC. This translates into CASSSSGHSYEQYF.

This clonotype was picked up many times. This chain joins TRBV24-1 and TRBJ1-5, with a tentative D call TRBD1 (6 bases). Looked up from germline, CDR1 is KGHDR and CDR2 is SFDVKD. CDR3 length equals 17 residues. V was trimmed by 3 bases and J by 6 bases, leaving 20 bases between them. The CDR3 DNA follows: TGTGCCACCAGTGATAAGTGGGCAGGGGAATGGGGTCAGCCCCAGCATTTT. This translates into CATSDKWAGEWGQPQHF.

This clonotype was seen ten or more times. This CDR3 is CASSLSRGDGYTF. DNA of the CDR3: TGTGCCAGCAGCTTATCGCGGGGGGATGGCTACACCTTC. The rearrangement links TRBV7-9 to TRBJ1-2; maybe TRBD1 (5 bases). V lost 2 bases, J lost 6 bases, and 10 bases lay in between. The CDR3 runs 13 residues. Germline CDR1 and CDR2: SEHNR and FQNEAQ (reference sequence). Filled out from reference TRBV7-9 and TRBJ1-2, the complete variable domain reads DTGVSQNPRHKITKRGQNVTFRCDPISEHNRLYWYRQTLGQGPEFLTYFQNEAQLEKSRLLSDRFSAERPKGSFSTLEIQRTEQGDSAMYLCASSLSRGDGYTFGSGTRLTVV.

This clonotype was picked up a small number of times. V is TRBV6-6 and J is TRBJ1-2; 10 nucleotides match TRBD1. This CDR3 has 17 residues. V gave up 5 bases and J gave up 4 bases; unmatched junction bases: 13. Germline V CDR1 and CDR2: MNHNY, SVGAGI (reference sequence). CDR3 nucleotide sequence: TGTGCCAGCAGTCCCAACCCCCCCGGGACAGGGGTCTATGGCTACACCTTC. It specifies CASSPNPPGTGVYGYTF.

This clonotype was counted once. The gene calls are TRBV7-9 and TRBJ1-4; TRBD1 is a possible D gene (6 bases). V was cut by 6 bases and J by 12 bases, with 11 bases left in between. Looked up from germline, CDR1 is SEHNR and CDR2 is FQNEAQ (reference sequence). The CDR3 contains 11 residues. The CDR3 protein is CASRWGPELFF. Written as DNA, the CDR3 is TGTGCCAGCAGATGGGGGCCGGAACTGTTTTTT.

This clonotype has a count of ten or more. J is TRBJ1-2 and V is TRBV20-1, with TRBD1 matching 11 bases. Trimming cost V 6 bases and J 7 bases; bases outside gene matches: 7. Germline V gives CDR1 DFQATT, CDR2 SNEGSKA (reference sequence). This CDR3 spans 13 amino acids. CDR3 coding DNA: TGCAGTGCCACGGACAGGGGGCCTTCTGGCTACACCTTC. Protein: CSATDRGPSGYTF.

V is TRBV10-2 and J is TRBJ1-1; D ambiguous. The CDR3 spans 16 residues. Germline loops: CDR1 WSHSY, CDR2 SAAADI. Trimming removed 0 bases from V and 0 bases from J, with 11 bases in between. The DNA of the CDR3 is TGCGCCAGCAGTGAGTCGAGAAGGGTCATGAACACTGAAGCTTTCTTT. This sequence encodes CASSESRRVMNTEAFF.

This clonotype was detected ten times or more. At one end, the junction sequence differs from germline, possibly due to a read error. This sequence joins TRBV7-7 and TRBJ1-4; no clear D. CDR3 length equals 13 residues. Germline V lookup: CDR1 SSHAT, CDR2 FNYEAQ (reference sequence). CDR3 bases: TGTGCTAGCAGCTTAGCCCTCGGGTCGGAACTGTTTTTT. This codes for CASSLALGSELFF. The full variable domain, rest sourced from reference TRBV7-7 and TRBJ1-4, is GAGVSQSPRYKVTKRGQDVTLRCDPISSHATLYWYQQALGQGPEFLTYFNYEAQPDKSGLPSDRFSAERPEGSISTLTIQRTEQRDSAMYRCASSLALGSELFFGSGTQLSVL.

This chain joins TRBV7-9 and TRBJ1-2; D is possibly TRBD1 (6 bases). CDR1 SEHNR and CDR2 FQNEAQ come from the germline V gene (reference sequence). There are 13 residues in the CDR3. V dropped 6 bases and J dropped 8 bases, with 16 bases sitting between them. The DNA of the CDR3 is TGTGCCAGCAGTTCACAGGACAGTCGCGGCTACACCTTC. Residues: CASSSQDSRGYTF. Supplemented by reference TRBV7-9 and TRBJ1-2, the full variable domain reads DTGVSQNPRHKITKRGQNVTFRCDPISEHNRLYWYRQTLGQGPEFLTYFQNEAQLEKSRLLSDRFSAERPKGSFSTLEIQRTEQGDSAMYLCASSSQDSRGYTFGSGTRLTVV.

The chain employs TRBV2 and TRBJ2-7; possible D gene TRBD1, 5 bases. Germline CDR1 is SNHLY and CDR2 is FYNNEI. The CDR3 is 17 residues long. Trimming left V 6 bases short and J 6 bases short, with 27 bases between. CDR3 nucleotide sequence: TGTGCCAGCAGCCAAGATAATAACAGGCCCCGAGGCAGCGAGCAGTACTTC. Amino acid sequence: CASSQDNNRPRGSEQYF.

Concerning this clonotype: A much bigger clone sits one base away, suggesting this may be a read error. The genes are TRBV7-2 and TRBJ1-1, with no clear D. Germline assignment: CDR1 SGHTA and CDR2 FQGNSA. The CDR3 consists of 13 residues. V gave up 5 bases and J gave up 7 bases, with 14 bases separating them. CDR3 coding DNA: TGTGCCAGCAGCATGAGTAGTCTGGGTGAAGCTTTCTTT. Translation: CASSMSSLGEAFF.